Presented here are 2 T cell receptor beta chains from one specimen sequenced in a study of shared clonotypes between healthy human individuals. Measured with immunoSEQ multiplex PCR; TCRdb has only the in-frame clones, and not every one. The top ten clones hold less than 0.065% of a sample with some 580,000 clones, 97% of them seen once. Source material: naive CD4+ T cells sorted from blood. The subset denotes: CD45RA+ positively selected. Receptors originate from a woman under 40 in good health.

The CDR3 protein is CASSSLGLAGGSGELFF. Written as DNA, the CDR3 is TGTGCCAGCAGTTCGCTAGGACTAGCGGGAGGAAGCGGGGAGCTGTTTTTT. J is TRBJ2-2 and V is TRBV28; 14 bases are a match to TRBD2. Germline CDR1 and CDR2: MDHEN and SYDVKM. With 4 bases clipped from V and 7 bases from J, the junction kept 8 bases outside the gene matches. The CDR3 contains 17 residues. The variable domain in full, with the rest retrieved from reference TRBV28 and TRBJ2-2, is DVKVTQSSRYLVKRTGEKVFLECVQDMDHENMFWYRQDPGLGLRLIYFSYDVKMKEKGDIPEGYSVSREKKERFSLILESASTNQTSMYLCASSSLGLAGGSGELFFGEGSRLTVL.

V usage is TRBV7-3 and J usage is TRBJ2-5; 7 nucleotides agree with TRBD2. V trimming: 4 bases; J trimming: 4 bases; junction bases outside the gene matches: 12. Germline-derived CDR1 and CDR2 are SGHTA and FQGTGA. CDR3 length: 16 residues. The CDR3 DNA follows: TGTGCCAGCAGCTCCTCAAATGCGGGCGGGGGAGAGACCCAGTACTTC. It yields the protein CASSSSNAGGGETQYF.